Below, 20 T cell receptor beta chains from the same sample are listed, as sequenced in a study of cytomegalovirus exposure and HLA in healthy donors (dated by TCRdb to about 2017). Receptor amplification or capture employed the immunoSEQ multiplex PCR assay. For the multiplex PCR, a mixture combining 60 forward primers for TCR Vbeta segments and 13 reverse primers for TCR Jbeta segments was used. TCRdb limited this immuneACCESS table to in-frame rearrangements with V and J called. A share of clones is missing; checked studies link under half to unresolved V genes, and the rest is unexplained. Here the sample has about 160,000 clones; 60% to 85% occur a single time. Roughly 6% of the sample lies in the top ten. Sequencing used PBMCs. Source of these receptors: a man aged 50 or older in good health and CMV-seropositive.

CDR3 DNA sequence: TGTGCCAGCAGCTGGGACTCGAGCTCTGGAAACACCATATATTTT. Protein sequence: CASSWDSSSGNTIYF. The rearrangement uses TRBV27 and TRBJ1-3; D is perhaps TRBD1 (5 bases). From germline, CDR1 is MNHEY and CDR2 SMNVEV (reference sequence). Trimming shortened V by 6 bases and J by 0 bases, and 12 bases separated the two germline ends. The CDR3 is made up of 15 amino acids.

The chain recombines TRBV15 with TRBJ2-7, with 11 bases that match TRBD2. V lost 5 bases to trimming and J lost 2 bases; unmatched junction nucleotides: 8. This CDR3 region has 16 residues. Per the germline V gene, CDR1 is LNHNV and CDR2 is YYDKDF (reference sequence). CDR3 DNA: TGTGCCACCAGCGTTACTAGCGGGAGTATCGCCTACGAGCAGTACTTC. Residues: CATSVTSGSIAYEQYF.

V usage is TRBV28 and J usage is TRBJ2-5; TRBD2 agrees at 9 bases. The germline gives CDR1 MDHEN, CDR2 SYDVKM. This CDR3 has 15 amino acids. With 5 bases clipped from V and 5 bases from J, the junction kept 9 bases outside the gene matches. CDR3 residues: CASSGPIAGDETQYF. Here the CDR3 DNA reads TGTGCCAGCAGTGGACCCATAGCGGGAGACGAGACCCAGTACTTC.

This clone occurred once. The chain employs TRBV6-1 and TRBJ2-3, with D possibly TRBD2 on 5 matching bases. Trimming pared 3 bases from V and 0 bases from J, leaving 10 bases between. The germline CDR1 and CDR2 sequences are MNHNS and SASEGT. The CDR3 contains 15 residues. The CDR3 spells CASSDTRPSTDTQYF. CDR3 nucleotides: TGTGCCAGCAGTGATACTAGACCTAGCACAGATACGCAGTATTTT.

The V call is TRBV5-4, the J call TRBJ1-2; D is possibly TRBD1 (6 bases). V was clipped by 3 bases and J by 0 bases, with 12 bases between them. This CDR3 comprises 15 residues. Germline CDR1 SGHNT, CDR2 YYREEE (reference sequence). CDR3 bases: TGTGCCAGCAGCTACTGGGACACCTCTAACTATGGCTACACCTTC. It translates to CASSYWDTSNYGYTF.

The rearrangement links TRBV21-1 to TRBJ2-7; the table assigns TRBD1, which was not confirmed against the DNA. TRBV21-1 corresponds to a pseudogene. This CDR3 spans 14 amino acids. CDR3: CASPGQGSSYEQYF. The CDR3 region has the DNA TGTGCCAGCCCTGGACAGGGTAGCTCCTACGAGCAGTACTTC.

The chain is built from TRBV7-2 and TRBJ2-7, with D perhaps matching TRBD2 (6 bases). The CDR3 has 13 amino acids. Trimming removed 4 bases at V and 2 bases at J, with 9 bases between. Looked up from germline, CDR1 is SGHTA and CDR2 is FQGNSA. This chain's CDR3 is CASSSTGAYEQYF. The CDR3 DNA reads TGTGCCAGCAGCTCGACGGGAGCCTACGAGCAGTACTTC.

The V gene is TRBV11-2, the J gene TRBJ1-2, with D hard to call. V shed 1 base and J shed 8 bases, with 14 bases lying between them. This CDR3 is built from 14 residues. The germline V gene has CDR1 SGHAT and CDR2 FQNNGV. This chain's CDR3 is CASSLGGPGYGYTF. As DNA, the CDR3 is TGTGCCAGCAGCTTAGGGGGTCCGGGGTACGGCTACACCTTC.

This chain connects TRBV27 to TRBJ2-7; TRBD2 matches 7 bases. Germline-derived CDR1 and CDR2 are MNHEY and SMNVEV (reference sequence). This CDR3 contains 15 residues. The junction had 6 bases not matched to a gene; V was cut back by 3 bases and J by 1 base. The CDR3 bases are TGTGCCAGCAGTTTGATGCGGGAGAGGTCCTACGAGCAGTACTTC. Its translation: CASSLMRERSYEQYF.

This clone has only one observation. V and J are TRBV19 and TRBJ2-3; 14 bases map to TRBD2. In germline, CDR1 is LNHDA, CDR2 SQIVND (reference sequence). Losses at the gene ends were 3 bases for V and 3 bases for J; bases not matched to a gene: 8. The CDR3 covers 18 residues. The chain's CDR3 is CASSIRSGTSGRTDTQYF. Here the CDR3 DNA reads TGTGCCAGTAGTATCCGATCCGGGACTAGCGGGAGAACAGATACGCAGTATTTT.

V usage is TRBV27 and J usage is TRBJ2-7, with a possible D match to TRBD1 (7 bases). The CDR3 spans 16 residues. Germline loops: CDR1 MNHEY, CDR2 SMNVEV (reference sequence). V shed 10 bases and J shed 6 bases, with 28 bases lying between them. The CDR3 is CATAFLAVSRGAEQYF. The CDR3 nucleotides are TGTGCCACCGCCTTTCTGGCTGTGAGCAGGGGGGCCGAGCAGTACTTC.

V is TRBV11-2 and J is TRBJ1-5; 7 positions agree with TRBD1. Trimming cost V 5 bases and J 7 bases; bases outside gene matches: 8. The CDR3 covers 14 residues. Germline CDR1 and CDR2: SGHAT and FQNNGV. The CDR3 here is CASSHDRVAQPQHF. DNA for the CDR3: TGTGCCAGCAGCCACGACAGGGTAGCACAGCCCCAGCATTTT.

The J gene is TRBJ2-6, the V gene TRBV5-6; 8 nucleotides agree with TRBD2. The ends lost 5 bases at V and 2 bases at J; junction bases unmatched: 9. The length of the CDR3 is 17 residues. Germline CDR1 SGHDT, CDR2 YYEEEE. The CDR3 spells CASRPGTRSAGANVLTF. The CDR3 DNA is TGTGCCAGCAGGCCCGGGACTAGGTCTGCTGGGGCCAACGTCCTGACTTTC.

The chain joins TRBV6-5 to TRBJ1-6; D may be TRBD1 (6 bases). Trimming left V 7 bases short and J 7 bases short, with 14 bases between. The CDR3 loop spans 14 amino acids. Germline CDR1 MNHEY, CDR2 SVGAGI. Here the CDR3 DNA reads TGTGCCAGCACGCAGGGGTATCGGAATTCACCCCTCCACTTT. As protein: CASTQGYRNSPLHF.

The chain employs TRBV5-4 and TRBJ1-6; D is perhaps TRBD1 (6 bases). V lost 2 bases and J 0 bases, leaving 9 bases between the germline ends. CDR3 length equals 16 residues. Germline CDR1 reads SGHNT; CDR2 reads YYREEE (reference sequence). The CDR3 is CASSFGQSSYNSPLHF. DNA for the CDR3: TGTGCCAGCAGCTTCGGACAGAGCTCCTATAATTCACCCCTCCACTTT.

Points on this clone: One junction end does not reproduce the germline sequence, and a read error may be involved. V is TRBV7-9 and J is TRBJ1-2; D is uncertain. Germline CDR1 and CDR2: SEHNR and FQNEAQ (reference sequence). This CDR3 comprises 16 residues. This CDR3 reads CSSSLDFGVDSYGYTF. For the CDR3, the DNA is TGTTCCAGCAGCTTAGATTTCGGGGTAGATTCATATGGCTACACCTTC.

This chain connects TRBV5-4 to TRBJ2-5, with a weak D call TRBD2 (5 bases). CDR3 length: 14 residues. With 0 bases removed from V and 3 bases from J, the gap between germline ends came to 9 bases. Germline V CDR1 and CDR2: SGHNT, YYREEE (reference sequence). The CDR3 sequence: CASSLDSGEETQYF. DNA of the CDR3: TGTGCCAGCAGCTTGGATTCCGGGGAAGAGACCCAGTACTTC.

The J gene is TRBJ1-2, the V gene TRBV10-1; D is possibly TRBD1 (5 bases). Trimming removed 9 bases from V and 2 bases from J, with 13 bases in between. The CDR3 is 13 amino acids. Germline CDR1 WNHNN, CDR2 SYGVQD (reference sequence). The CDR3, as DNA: TGCGCCAGTGGACAAGACAGAAACTATGGCTACACCTTC. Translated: CASGQDRNYGYTF.

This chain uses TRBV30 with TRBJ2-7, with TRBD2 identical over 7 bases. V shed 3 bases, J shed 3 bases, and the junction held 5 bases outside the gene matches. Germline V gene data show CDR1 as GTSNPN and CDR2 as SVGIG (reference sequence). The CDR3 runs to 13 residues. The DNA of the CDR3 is TGTGCCTGGAGAGGACTAGTTATCTACGAGCAGTACTTC. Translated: CAWRGLVIYEQYF.

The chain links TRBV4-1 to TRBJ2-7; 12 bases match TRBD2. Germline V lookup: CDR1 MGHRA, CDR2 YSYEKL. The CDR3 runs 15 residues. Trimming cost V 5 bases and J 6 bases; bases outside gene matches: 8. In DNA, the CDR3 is TGCGCCAGCAGCGCCAGACTAGCGGGAGAGCGCGAGCAGTACTTC. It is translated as CASSARLAGEREQYF.